This T cell receptor beta chain was sequenced during a study of PD-1 blockade in classical Hodgkin lymphoma (dated by TCRdb to the early 2020s). Notes on the research overall: Nivolumab dosing was 3 mg/kg intravenously every 2 weeks, continuing until either disease progression or unacceptable toxicity. To define a peripheral blood immune signature of response to PD-1 blockade in classical Hodgkin lymphoma, the study combined TCR beta sequencing with CyTOF. The paper as a whole reports these results and caveats: Lower diversity was seen in patients whose nivolumab began less than 1 year after ASCT, and these patients were left out of later analyses so that immune reconstitution would not confound the results. CD4+ but not CD8+ TCR diversity rose significantly by C4D1 (p=0.0027 vs p=0.16), most apparent in complete responders (p=0.02). The study was limited to a single clinical trial cohort, and causes of repertoire differences, possibly disease activity or prior therapy, remained undefined. Newly diagnosed patients were reported to have lower baseline TCR diversity than healthy donors, and relapsed/refractory patients were reported to have lower baseline TCR diversity still. Baseline diversity similar to that of newly diagnosed patients was observed in trial patients achieving complete response, whereas significantly lower diversity was observed in partial responders and progressors.

The time point label corresponds to: cycle 2 day 1 (C2D1) of nivolumab. Every trial patient had relapsed following autologous stem cell transplantation, and prior brentuximab vedotin exposure was what differed among cohorts A, B and C. The trial cohort included 50 to 60 patients with relapsed/refractory classical Hodgkin lymphoma, and each patient had a best overall response of complete response, partial response or progressive disease. In the multi-cohort phase II CheckMate 205 trial, trial patients received single-agent nivolumab. Best overall response was determined by an independent review committee according to the 2007 International Working Group response criteria. Trial PBMCs were collected just before the start of nivolumab (C1D1) and during therapy at cycle 2 day 1 and cycle 4 day 1. Peripheral blood was collected in 8 mL Vacutainer Cell Preparation Tubes, from which PBMCs were isolated by centrifugation and then cryopreserved.

The Qiagen DNeasy kit was used to extract genomic DNA from unsorted PBMCs and from the negatively selected CD4+ and CD8+ fractions. Amplification of TCR beta CDR3 regions was done by immunoSEQ multiplex PCR with primers that anneal to V and J segments. A synthetic immune receptor repertoire was used to minimize amplification bias, and remaining bias was computationally removed after sequencing. Per the source publication's procedure: Repertoire diversity was quantified as the Shannon entropy index using custom Python scripts. The unsorted, CD4+ and CD8+ repertoires were each analyzed separately, with the exception of combined analyses, where CD4+ and CD8+ sequences were merged in silico. A clone was considered expanded if an increase in frequency of at least 2-fold after treatment relative to C1D1 was found, and a pseudocount of 0.5 was applied to clones undetected at baseline. Singleton clones were defined as clones with 0 or 1 copy at C1D1, and non-singleton clones were defined as clones with 2 or more copies. By matching protein sequences in sorted samples from the same patient, clones expanded in unsorted samples were annotated as CD4+, CD8+ or unknown. Wilcoxon tests on paired samples were used to test changes in diversity from C1D1 to C4D1. This is the immuneACCESS table as TCRdb keeps it, with only in-frame sequences that have V and J called. A part of the clones is gone; compared with another copy, unresolved V genes explain less than half, and the rest is unexplained. V and J calls and clone size are as listed in that table; D and trimming were resolved from the DNA. This sample holds 25,000 to 35,000 clones; approximately 74% were observed only once. In total, the top ten clones hold around 3% of the sample.

This clone was seen once. Its antigen target is currently unknown. The input lacks base qualities; no much larger clone sits a single base away. Unmatched junction bases come to 12, with V trimmed by 0 bases and J by 2 bases. The germline V gene sets CDR1 to SGHTA and CDR2 to FQGTGA. The CDR3, from cysteine to phenylalanine, totals 19 residues. This entry keeps only the CDR3 DNA: 57 bases, framed from base 1. The chain couples TRBV7-3 to TRBJ2-1; a stretch of 8 junction bases matches TRBD1. The source of this sequence is a human donor with classical Hodgkin lymphoma. The sample in question was peripheral blood mononuclear cells (PBMCs), obtained before the second cycle of nivolumab. The CDR3 sequence is CASSLTPLDPGGAYNEQFF. The nucleotides are TGTGCCAGCAGCTTAACGCCCCTCGATCCAGGGGGCGCCTACAATGAGCAGTTCTTC.